This T cell receptor (beta chain) was identified during a study of cytomegalovirus exposure and HLA in healthy donors. Overall study findings and caveats: Diagnosis of cytomegalovirus status made by the classifier reportedly showed high specificity and sensitivity. Later on, analysis showed that most CMV-associated TCR beta chains appeared to be HLA-restricted. Earlier analysis yielded a pattern in which most TCR beta V segments were productive about 87% or about 30% of the time.

CDR3 size: 12 residues. Trimming took 1 base from V and 5 from J, leaving 6 bases between them. The V gene's germline CDR1 is SGHNT and CDR2 YYREEE (reference sequence). This clone was counted only a few times. Its antigen is as yet unknown. Vbeta (60) and Jbeta (13) primers were used in the PCR. Assay used: immunoSEQ multiplex PCR; TCRdb lists only in-frame clones, some missing. Of approximately 160,000 clones in the sample, about 71% were seen once. Sequenced material: PBMCs. This chain links TRBV5-4 with TRBJ1-1; D is unclear. The receptor was derived from a man aged 50-59 years in good health and CMV-seronegative. CDR3 amino acids: CASSLQDTEAFF. CDR3 nucleotides: TGTGCCAGCAGCTTGCAGGATACTGAAGCTTTCTTT.